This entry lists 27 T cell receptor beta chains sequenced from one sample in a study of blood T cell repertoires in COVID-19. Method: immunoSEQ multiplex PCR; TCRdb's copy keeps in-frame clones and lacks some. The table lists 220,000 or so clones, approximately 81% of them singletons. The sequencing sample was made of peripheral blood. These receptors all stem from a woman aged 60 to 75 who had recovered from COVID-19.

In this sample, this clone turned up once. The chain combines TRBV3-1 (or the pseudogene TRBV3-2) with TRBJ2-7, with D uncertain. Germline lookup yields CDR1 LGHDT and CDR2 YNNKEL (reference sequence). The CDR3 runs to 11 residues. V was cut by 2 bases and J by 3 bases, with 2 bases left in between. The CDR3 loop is CASSQYYEQYF. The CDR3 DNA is TGTGCCAGCAGCCAATACTACGAGCAGTACTTC.

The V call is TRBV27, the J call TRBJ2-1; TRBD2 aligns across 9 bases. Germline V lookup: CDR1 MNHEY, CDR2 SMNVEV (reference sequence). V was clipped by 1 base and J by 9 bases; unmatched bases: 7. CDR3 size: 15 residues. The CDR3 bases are TGTGCCAGCAGTTTATTTGCGGGGGGGCCCCGTGAGCAGTTCTTC. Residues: CASSLFAGGPREQFF.

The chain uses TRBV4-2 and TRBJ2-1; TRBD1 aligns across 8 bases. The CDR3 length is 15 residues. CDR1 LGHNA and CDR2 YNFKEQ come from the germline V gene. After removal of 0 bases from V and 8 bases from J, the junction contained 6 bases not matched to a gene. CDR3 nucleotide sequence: TGTGCCAGCAGCCAAGACAGGGGGCTAAGGGATGAGCAGTTCTTC. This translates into CASSQDRGLRDEQFF.

CDR3 in amino acids: CASSLAWQGNSYNEQFF. The CDR3 DNA sequence: TGCGCCAGCAGCTTGGCCTGGCAGGGGAACTCCTACAATGAGCAGTTCTTC. The chain has TRBV5-1 and TRBJ2-1; possible D gene TRBD1, 6 bases. CDR3 size: 17 residues. CDR1 and CDR2 from the germline V gene are SGHRS and YFSETQ. The V end was cut by 0 bases, the J end by 0 bases, with 13 bases between.

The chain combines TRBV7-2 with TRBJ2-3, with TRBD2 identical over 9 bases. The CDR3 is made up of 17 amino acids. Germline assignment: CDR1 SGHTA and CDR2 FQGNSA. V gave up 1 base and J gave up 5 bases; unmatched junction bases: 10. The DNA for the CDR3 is TGTGCCAGCAGCTTAGTGTTGCGGGGGGGAGTCGTAGATACGCAGTATTTT. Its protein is CASSLVLRGGVVDTQYF.

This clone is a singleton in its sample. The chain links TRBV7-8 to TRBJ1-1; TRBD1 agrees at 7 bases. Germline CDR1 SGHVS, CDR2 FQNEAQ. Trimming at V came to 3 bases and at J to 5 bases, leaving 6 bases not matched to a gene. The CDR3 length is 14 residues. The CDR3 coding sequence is TGTGCCAGCAGCTTGGACAGGCTGGGTACTGAAGCTTTCTTT. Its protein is CASSLDRLGTEAFF. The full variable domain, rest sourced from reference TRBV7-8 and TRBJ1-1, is GAGVSQSPRYKVAKRGQDVALRCDPISGHVSLFWYQQALGQGPEFLTYFQNEAQLDKSGLPSDRFFAERPEGSVSTLKIQRTQQEDSAVYLCASSLDRLGTEAFFGQGTRLTVV.

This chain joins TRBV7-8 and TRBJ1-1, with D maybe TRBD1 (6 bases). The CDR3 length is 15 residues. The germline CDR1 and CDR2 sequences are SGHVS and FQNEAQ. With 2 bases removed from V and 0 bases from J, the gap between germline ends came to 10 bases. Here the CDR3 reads CASSLRGQMNTEAFF. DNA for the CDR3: TGTGCCAGCAGCTTAAGAGGACAGATGAACACTGAAGCTTTCTTT.

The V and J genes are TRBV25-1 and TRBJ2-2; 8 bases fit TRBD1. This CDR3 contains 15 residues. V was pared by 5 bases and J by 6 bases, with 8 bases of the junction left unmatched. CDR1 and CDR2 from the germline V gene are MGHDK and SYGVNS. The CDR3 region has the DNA TGTGCCAGCAGTTCCCGGACAGGGTGGGCCGGGGAGCTGTTTTTT. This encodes CASSSRTGWAGELFF.

In DNA form, the CDR3 reads TGTGCCACCAGTGACCCCGGGACTAGCGGGGGCGGGGATGAGCAGTTCTTC. Protein sequence: CATSDPGTSGGGDEQFF. This rearrangement joins TRBV24-1 to TRBJ2-1; 14 positions match TRBD2. Losses at the gene ends were 4 bases for V and 8 bases for J; bases not matched to a gene: 9. Germline CDR1 is KGHDR and CDR2 is SFDVKD. CDR3 size: 17 residues.

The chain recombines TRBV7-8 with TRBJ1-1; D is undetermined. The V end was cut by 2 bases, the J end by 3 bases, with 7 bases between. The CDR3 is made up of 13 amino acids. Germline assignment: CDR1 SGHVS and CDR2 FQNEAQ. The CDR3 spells CASSLLQDTEAFF. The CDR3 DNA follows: TGTGCCAGCAGCTTACTTCAGGACACTGAAGCTTTCTTT.

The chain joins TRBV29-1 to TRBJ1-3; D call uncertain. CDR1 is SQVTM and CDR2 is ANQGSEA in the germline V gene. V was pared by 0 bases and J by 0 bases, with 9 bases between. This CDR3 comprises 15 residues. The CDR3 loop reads CSVEERGSSGNTIYF. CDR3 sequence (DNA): TGCAGCGTTGAAGAACGCGGCAGCTCTGGAAACACCATATATTTT.

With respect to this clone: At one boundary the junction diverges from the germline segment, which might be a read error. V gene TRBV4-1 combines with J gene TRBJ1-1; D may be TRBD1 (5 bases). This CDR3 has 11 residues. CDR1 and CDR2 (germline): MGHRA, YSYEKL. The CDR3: CASSQETDTHF. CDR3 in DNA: TGCGCCAGCAGCCAAGAAACGGACACTCACTTT.

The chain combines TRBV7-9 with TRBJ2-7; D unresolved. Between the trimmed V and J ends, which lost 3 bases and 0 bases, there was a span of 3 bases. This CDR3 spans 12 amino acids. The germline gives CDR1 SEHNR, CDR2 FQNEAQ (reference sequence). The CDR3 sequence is CASSFSSYEQYF. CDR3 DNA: TGTGCCAGCAGCTTTAGCTCCTACGAGCAGTACTTC.

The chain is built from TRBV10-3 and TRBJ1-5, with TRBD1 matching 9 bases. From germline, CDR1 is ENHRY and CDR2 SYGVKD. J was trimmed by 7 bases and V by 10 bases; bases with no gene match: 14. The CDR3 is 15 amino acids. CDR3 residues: CATRKPGQGEQPQHF. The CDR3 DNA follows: TGTGCCACTCGAAAGCCGGGACAGGGTGAACAGCCCCAGCATTTT.

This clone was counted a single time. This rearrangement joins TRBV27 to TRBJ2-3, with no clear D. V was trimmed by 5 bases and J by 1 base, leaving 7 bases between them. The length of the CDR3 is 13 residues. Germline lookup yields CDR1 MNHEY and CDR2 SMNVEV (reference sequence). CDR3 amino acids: CASSTTRTDTQYF. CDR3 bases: TGTGCCAGCAGTACTACTCGCACAGATACGCAGTATTTT.

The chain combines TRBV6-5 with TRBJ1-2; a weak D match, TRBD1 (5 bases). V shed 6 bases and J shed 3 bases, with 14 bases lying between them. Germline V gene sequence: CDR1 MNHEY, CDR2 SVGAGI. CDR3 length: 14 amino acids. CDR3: CASSLGGEDYGYTF. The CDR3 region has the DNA TGTGCCAGCAGCCTCGGAGGGGAGGACTATGGCTACACCTTC.

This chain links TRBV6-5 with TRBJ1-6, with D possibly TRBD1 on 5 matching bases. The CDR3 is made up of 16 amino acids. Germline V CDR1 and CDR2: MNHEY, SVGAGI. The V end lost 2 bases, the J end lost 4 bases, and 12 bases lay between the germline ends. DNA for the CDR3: TGTGCCAGCAGTTACGGGGCCGGGCGGTATAATTCACCCCTCCACTTT. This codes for CASSYGAGRYNSPLHF.

CDR3 bases: TGCGCCAGCAGCTTCGGACTAGCGGGGGCCCGCCAAGAGACCCAGTACTTC. Its translation is CASSFGLAGARQETQYF. The chain is built from TRBV5-1 and TRBJ2-5, with 13 bases aligning to TRBD2. This CDR3 comprises 17 residues. The germline CDR1 and CDR2 sequences are SGHRS and YFSETQ. V shed 2 bases and J 1 base; nucleotides not matched to a gene: 5.

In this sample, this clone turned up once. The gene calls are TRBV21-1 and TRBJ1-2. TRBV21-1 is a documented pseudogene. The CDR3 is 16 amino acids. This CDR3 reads CASSQPPRERDYGYTF. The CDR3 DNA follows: TGTGCCAGCAGCCAACCCCCCCGGGAAAGAGACTATGGCTACACCTTC.

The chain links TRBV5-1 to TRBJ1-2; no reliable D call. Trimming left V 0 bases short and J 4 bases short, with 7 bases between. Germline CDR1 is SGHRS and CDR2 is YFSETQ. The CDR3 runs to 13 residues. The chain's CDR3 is CASSLDGSYGYTF. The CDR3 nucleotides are TGCGCCAGCAGCTTGGATGGTAGCTATGGCTACACCTTC.

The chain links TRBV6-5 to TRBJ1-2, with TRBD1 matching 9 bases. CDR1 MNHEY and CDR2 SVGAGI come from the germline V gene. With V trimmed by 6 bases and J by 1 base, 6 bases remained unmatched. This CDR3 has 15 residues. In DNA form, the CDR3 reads TGTGCCAGCAGCACCGGGACAGGGAGTAACTATGGCTACACCTTC. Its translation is CASSTGTGSNYGYTF.

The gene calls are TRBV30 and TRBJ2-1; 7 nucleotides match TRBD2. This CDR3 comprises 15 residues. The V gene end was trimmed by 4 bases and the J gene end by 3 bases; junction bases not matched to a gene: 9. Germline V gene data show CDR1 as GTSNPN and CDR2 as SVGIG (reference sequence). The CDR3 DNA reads TGTGCCTGGAAGCGGGTTGGGGGGGACTACAATGAGCAGTTCTTC. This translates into CAWKRVGGDYNEQFF.

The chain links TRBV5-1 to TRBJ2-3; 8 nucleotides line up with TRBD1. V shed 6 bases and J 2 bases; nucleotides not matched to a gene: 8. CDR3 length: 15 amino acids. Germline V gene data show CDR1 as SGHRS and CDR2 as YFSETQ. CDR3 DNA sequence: TGCGCCAGCATGGACATCCAGGGGGCCACAGATACGCAGTATTTT. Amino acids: CASMDIQGATDTQYF. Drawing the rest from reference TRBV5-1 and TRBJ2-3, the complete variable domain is KAGVTQTPRYLIKTRGQQVTLSCSPISGHRSVSWYQQTPGQGLQFLFEYFSETQRNKGNFPGRFSGRQFSNSRSEMNVSTLELGDSALYLCASMDIQGATDTQYFGPGTRLTVL.

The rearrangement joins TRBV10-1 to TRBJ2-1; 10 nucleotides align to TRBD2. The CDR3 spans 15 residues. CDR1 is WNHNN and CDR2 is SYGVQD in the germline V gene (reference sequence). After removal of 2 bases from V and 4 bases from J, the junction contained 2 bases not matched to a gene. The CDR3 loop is CASSESGGAYNEQFF. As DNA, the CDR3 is TGCGCCAGCAGTGAGAGCGGGGGGGCTTACAATGAGCAGTTCTTC.

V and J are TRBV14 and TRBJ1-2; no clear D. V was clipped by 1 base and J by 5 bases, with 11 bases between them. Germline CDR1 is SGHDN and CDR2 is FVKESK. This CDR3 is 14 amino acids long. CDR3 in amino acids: CASSQGTTAYGYTF. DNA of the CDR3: TGTGCCAGCAGCCAAGGGACTACTGCTTATGGCTACACCTTC.

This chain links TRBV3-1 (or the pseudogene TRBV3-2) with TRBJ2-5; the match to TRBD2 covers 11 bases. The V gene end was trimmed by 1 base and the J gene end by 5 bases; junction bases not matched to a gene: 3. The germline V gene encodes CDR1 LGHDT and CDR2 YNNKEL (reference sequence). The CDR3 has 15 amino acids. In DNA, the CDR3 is TGTGCCAGCAGCCAAGGACTAGCGGGGCGGGAGACCCAGTACTTC. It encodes CASSQGLAGRETQYF.

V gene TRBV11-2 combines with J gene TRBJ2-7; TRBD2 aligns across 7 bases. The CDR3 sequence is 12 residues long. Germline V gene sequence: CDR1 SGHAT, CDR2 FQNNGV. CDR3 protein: CAVGEGWWEQYF. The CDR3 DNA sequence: TGTGCAGTAGGGGAGGGTTGGTGGGAGCAGTACTTC. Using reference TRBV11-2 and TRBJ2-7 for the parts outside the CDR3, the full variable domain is EAGVAQSPRYKIIEKRQSVAFWCNPISGHATLYWYQQILGQGPKLLIQFQNNGVVDDSQLPKDRFSAERLKGVDSTLKIQPAKLEDSAVYLCAVGEGWWEQYFGPGTRLTVT.